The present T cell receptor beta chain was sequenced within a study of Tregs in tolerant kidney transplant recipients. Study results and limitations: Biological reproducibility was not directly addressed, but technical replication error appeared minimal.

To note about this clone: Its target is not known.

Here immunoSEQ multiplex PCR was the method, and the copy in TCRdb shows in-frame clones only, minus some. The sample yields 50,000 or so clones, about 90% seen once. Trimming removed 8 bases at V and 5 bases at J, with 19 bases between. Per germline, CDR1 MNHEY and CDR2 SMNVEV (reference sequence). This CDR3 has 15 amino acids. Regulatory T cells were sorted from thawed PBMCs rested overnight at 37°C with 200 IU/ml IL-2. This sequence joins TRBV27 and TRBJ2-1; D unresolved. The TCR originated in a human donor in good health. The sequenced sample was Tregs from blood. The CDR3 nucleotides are TGTGCCAGCGCCCTCCGTTGGCCGACCAACAATGAGCAGTTCTTC. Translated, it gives CASALRWPTNNEQFF.